This T cell receptor (beta chain) was identified during a study of blood T cell repertoires in COVID-19. The wider study: Sites in the United States, Italy and Spain provided acute and convalescent COVID-19 samples.

CDR1 is LGHNA, CDR2 YNFKEQ, per germline. Losses at the gene ends were 4 bases for V and 6 bases for J; bases not matched to a gene: 11. The CDR3 length is 16 residues. The authors' processing: Nucleated cell number was recorded as an estimate derived from reference gene primer amplification. The data were produced by immunoSEQ multiplex PCR, yet TCRdb's version contains in-frame clones alone and is incomplete. That table furnishes V, J and clone size, whereas the DNA furnished D and trimming. The table lists fewer than 85,000 clones, about 89% of them singletons. The sequencing sample was made of peripheral blood. V and J are TRBV4-2 and TRBJ2-7, with TRBD2 matching over 11 bases. The TCR was taken from a man aged 50-60 years with active COVID-19. This chain's CDR3 is CASSRQESSGGTEQYF. In DNA form, the CDR3 reads TGTGCCAGCAGCCGCCAAGAGTCTAGCGGGGGGACCGAGCAGTACTTC.